This TCR beta chain originates from a study of blood T cells in healthy people across ages. Sample donors were healthy Caucasian individuals that came from Russia, aged roughly 6 to 100. It was with a sample-barcoded 5' primer and a J-beta primer mix that a second PCR of about 6 to 11 cycles was run. TCRdb independently ran MiXCR on the 5' RACE reads; one entry per CDR3 protein. The sample lists about 620,000 distinct CDR3 sequences; around 52% were seen once. Regarding this clonotype: Its target is not known.

Germline V gives CDR1 SQVTM, CDR2 ANQGSEA. After removal of 6 bases from V and 7 bases from J, the junction contained 12 bases not matched to a gene. The length of the CDR3 is 13 residues. Overall study findings and caveats: The CMV status of each donor remained undetermined, and this could have confounded shifts in expanded clonotypes.

Material: blood. The TCR was taken from a woman of 80 years or more in good health. This chain links TRBV29-1 with TRBJ2-7, with 7 bases fitting TRBD1. The CDR3 reads CSVEGARYNEQYF. DNA of the CDR3: TGCAGCGTCGAGGGGGCTCGGTACAATGAGCAGTACTTC.